This TCR beta chain was identified during a study of blood T cell repertoires in COVID-19. Study-level background: Samples of COVID-19 (acute and convalescent) were obtained from the United States, Italy and Spain. T cells, B-cell-depleted T cells, or PBMCs supplied cDNA or gDNA.

Germline CDR1 and CDR2: MNHEY and SVGAGI. V was pared by 6 bases and J by 0 bases, with 15 bases between. The CDR3 consists of 15 residues. TCRdb's table, derived via immunoSEQ multiplex PCR, lists solely in-frame clones and lacks some. The sample consists of some 88,000 clones, 75% to 90% of them appearing once. Input material: peripheral blood. This chain links TRBV6-5 with TRBJ2-7, with a possible D match to TRBD1 (6 bases). This TCR came from a man aged 60 to 69 with acute or convalescent COVID-19. The CDR3 DNA sequence: TGTGCCAGCAGATCACTTACGGACAGCTCCTACGAGCAGTACTTC. Protein: CASRSLTDSSYEQYF.